This T cell receptor (beta chain) was identified in a study of control samples from healthy donors and cancer patients. Clones were sequenced by immunoSEQ multiplex PCR, and TCRdb holds only the in-frame ones, with some missing. The table lists around 130,000 clones, about 90% of them singletons. This CDR3 contains 16 residues. V lost 2 bases, J lost 5 bases, and 7 bases stayed unmatched. Germline V gene sequence: CDR1 SGHTA, CDR2 FQGNSA. The chain employs TRBV7-2 and TRBJ2-1; 9 bases align to TRBD2. This TCR was sampled from a man aged 45-65 years in good health. The specimen sequenced was blood. CDR3 sequence (DNA): TGTGCCAGCAGCTTAAAACCTAGCGGGGTAAACAATGAGCAGTTCTTC. As protein: CASSLKPSGVNNEQFF.